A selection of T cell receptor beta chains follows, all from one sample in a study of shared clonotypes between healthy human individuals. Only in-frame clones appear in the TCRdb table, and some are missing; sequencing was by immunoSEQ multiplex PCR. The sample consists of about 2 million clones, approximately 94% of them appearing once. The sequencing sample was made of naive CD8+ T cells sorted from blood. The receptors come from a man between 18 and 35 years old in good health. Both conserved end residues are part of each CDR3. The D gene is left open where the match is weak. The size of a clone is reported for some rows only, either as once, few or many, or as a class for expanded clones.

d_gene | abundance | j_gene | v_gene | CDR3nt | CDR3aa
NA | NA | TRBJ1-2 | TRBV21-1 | TGTGCCAGCAGCAGCCAAATCGAGACAGGGGGCGTTAAGTATGGCTACACCTTC | CASSSQIETGGVKYGYTF
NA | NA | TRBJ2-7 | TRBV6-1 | TGTGCCAGCAGTGAATACGCCCCCAGGAGCTCCTACGAGCAGTACTTC | CASSEYAPRSSYEQYF
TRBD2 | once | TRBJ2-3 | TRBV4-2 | TGTGCCAGCAGCCAAGAACGACTAGCTGGGGCAGATACGCAGTATTTT | CASSQERLAGADTQYF
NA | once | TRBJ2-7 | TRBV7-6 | TGTGCCAGCGGTCAGTTAACAAGCTCCTACGAGCAGTACTTC | CASGQLTSSYEQYF
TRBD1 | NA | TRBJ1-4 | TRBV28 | TGTGCCAGCAGTTCTATGCCAGGGGGGTGGGAAAAACTGTTTTTT | CASSSMPGGWEKLFF
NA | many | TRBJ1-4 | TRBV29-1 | TGCAGCGTTGGTTTGAAGTTGAATGAAAAACTGTTTTTT | CSVGLKLNEKLFF
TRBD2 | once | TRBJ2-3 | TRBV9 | TGTGCCAGCAGCGCTGGAAGCGGGACTAGCACAGATACGCAGTATTTT | CASSAGSGTSTDTQYF
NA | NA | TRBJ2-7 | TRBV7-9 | TGTGCCAGCCAGACCACGGCAGATGATCGAGAGCAGTACTTC | CASQTTADDREQYF
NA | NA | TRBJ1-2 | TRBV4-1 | TGCGCCAGCAGCCAACAGACGGCTTCTAACTATGGCTACACCTTC | CASSQQTASNYGYTF
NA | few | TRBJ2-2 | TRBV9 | TGTGCCAGCAGCGTAGGACAGAGTACCGGGGAGCTGTTTTTT | CASSVGQSTGELFF
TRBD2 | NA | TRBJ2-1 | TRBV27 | TGTGCCAGCAGTTCGTGGACTAGCGGTGGGAATGAGCAGTTCTTC | CASSSWTSGGNEQFF
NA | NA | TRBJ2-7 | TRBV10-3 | TGTGCCATCAGTACAGACTACGAGCAGTACTTC | CAISTDYEQYF
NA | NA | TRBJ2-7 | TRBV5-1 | TGCGCCAGCAGCGGAGGACCAGGGGTCTCCTACGAGCAGTACTTC | CASSGGPGVSYEQYF
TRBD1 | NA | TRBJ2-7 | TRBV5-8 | TGTGCCAGCAGCTTGGAAGTATGGGACAGTTCCTACGAGCAGTACTTC | CASSLEVWDSSYEQYF
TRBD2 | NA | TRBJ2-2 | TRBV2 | TGTGCCAGCAGTACCCGGGAGGGACTAGCGGGAGCAATCGGGGAGCTGTTTTTT | CASSTREGLAGAIGELFF
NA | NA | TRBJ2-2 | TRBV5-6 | TGTGCCAGCAGCTTTTTTTTACATCTTACGAACACCGGGGAGCTGTTTTTT | CASSFFLHLTNTGELFF
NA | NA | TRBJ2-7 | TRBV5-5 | TGTGCCAGCAGCTTGAGACTAACCTACGAGCAGTACTTC | CASSLRLTYEQYF
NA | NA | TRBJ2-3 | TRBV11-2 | TGTGCCAGCATCCCCGGGGGCACAGATACGCAGTATTTT | CASIPGGTDTQYF
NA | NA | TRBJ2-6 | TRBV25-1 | TGTGCCAGCATCGGGCGGTACTCTGGGGCCAACGTCCTGACTTTC | CASIGRYSGANVLTF
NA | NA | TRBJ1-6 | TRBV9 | TGTGCCAGCAGCGAAACGGGTGGATCACCCCTCCACTTT | CASSETGGSPLHF
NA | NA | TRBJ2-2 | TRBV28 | TGTGCCAGCAGCTCTAGGACAGTCACAAACACCGGGGAGCTGTTTTTT | CASSSRTVTNTGELFF
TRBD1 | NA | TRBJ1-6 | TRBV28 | TGTGCCAGCACCCAGGAGGCACCCGGGACAGGTTTCATTTCTGGTAATTCACCCCTCCACTTT | CASTQEAPGTGFISGNSPLHF
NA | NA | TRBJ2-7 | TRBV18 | TGTGCCAGCTCCACCACCGAGGGTCCCTCCTACGAGCAGTACTTC | CASSTTEGPSYEQYF
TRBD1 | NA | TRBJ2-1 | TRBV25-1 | TGTGCCAGCAGTGAATGGGACAGGGGTGTTAATGAGCAGTTCTTC | CASSEWDRGVNEQFF
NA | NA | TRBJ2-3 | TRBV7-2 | TGTGCCAGCAGCCCTTGGGGGGGCCCCACAGATACGCAGTATTTT | CASSPWGGPTDTQYF
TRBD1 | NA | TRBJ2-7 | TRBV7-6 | TGTGCCAGCAGCTCGCTGGGGGACAGGAGTTACTACGAGCAGTACTTC | CASSSLGDRSYYEQYF
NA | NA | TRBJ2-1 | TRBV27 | TGTGCCAGCAGTTTAGGGGCAGGATACAATGAGCAGTTCTTC | CASSLGAGYNEQFF
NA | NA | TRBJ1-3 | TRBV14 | TGTGCCAGCAGCCCGGGACACCTCTCTGGAAACACCATATATTTT | CASSPGHLSGNTIYF
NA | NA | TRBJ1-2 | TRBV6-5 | TGTGCCAGCAGTGCGGGTCGTGGCTACACCTTC | CASSAGRGYTF
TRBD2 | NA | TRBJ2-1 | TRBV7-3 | TGTGCCAGCAGCCCGGTCGGCGGGGGATACAATGAGCAGTTCTTC | CASSPVGGGYNEQFF
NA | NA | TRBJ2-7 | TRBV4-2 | TGTGCCAGCAGCCAAGTAGGCCAGGTCTACGAGCAGTACTTC | CASSQVGQVYEQYF
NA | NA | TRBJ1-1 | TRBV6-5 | TGTGCCAGCAGCAAGGGGGGTGAAACTGAAGCTTTCTTT | CASSKGGETEAFF
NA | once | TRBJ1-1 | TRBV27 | TGTGCCAGCAGTGCGGGTACTGAAGCTTTCTTT | CASSAGTEAFF
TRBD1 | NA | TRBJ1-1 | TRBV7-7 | TGTGCTAGCAGCTCCTACAGGGGAGAGGACACTGAAGCTTTCTTT | CASSSYRGEDTEAFF
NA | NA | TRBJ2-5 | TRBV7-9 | TGTGCCAGCAGCTCGCTCGAGACCCAGTACTTC | CASSSLETQYF
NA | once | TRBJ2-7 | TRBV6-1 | TGTGCCAGCAGTGAGGGCTCTGACTACGAGCAGTACTTC | CASSEGSDYEQYF
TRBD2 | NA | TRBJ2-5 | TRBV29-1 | TGCAGCGTTGAACTAGCGGAGTTACAAGAGACCCAGTACTTC | CSVELAELQETQYF
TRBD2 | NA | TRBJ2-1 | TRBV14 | TGTGCCAGCAGCCAAGACTGGACTAGCGGGACCCACAATGAGCAGTTCTTC | CASSQDWTSGTHNEQFF
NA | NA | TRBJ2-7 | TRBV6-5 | TGTGCCAGCAGTTACTCTCAACGGACAGAGATCATCGAGCAGTACTTC | CASSYSQRTEIIEQYF
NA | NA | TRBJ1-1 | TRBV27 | TGTGCCAGCAGTTTATCGAAATACACTGAAGCTTTCTTT | CASSLSKYTEAFF
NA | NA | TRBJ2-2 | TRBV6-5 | TGTGCCAGCAGAGGGAACCGGAACACCGGGGAGCTGTTTTTT | CASRGNRNTGELFF
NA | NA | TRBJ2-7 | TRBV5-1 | TGCGCCAGCAGCTTCCCTGGTGACGAGCAGTACTTC | CASSFPGDEQYF
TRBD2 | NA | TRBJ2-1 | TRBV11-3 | TGTGCCAGCAGCTTATTACCGGGAGGAAAAAACAATGAGCAGTTCTTC | CASSLLPGGKNNEQFF
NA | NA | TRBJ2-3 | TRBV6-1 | TGTGCCAGCAGTGGTCCCGGGAGCACAGATACGCAGTATTTT | CASSGPGSTDTQYF
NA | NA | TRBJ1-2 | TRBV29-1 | TGCAGTGCCGATGAAGGGGGCTATGGCTACACCTTC | CSADEGGYGYTF
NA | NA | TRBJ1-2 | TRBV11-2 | TGTGCCAGCAGCTTAGGGTCATCCGGATACTATGGCTACACCTTC | CASSLGSSGYYGYTF
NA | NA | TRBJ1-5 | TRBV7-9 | TGTGCCAGCAGCTTAGACTACAATCAGCCCCAGCATTTT | CASSLDYNQPQHF
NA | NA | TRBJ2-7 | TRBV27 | TGTGCCAGCAGTTTATCACAGGGTGCCCCCTACGAGCAGTACTTC | CASSLSQGAPYEQYF
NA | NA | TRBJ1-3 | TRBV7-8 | TGTGCCAGCAGCCCCTGGAACGAGGGGCTAGGAAACACCATATATTTT | CASSPWNEGLGNTIYF
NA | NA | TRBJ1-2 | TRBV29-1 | TGCAGCGCCCTGGGGGGGGACTATGGCTACACCTTC | CSALGGDYGYTF
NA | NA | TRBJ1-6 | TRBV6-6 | TGTGCCAGCACATGGGACAAAACATTCTATAATTCACCCCTCCACTTT | CASTWDKTFYNSPLHF
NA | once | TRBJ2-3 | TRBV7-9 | TGTGCCAGCAGCAACCCGGGGGTAGGAGGATCAGATACGCAGTATTTT | CASSNPGVGGSDTQYF
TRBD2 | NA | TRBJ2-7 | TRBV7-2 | TGTGCCAGCAGCTTGGTACTAGCGGGAGGAAACGAGCAGTACTTC | CASSLVLAGGNEQYF